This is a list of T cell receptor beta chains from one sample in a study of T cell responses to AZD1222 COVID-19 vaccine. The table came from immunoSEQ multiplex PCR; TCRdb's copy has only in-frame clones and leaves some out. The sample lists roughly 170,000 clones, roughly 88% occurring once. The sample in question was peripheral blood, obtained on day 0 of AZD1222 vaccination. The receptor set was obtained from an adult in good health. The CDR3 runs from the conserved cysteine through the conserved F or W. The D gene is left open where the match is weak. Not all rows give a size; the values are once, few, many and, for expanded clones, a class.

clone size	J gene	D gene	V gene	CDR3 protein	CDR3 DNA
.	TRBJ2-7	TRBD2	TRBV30	CALDVRGVNEQYF	TGTGCCTTAGACGTCCGGGGGGTCAACGAGCAGTACTTC
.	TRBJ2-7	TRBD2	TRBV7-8	CASSSLAGTYEQYF	TGTGCCAGCAGCTCCCTAGCGGGGACCTACGAGCAGTACTTC
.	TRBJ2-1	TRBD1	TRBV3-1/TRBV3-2	CASSLQGAGEQFF	TGTGCCAGCAGCCTACAGGGGGCAGGTGAGCAGTTCTTC
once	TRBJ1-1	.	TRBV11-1	CASSLGQLSTEAFF	TGTGCCAGCAGCTTGGGACAACTATCCACTGAAGCTTTCTTT
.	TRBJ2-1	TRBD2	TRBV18	CASSPLSGAYNEQFF	TGTGCCAGCTCACCACTAAGCGGGGCCTACAATGAGCAGTTCTTC
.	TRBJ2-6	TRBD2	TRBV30	CAWSRGLAGGGGANVLTF	TGTGCCTGGAGTAGAGGACTAGCGGGGGGAGGTGGGGCCAACGTCCTGACTTTC
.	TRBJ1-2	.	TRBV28	CATDRNYGYTF	TGTGCCACAGACAGAAACTATGGCTACACCTTC
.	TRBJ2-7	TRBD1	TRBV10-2	CASKDRGSYEQYF	TGCGCCAGCAAAGACAGGGGCTCCTACGAGCAGTACTTC
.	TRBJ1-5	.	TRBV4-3	CASSQERTYLPQHF	TGCGCCAGCAGCCAAGAACGCACCTATCTACCCCAGCATTTT
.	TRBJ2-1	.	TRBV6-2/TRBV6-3	CASSSASRGEQFF	TGTGCCAGCAGTTCTGCGAGTAGAGGTGAGCAGTTCTTC
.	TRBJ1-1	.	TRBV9	CASSPLGGQRNTEAFF	TGTGCCAGCAGCCCTTTGGGGGGCCAGAGGAACACTGAAGCTTTCTTT
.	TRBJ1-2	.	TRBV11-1	CASSLAGRSGGYTF	TGTGCCAGCAGCTTAGCGGGGCGGTCTGGAGGCTACACCTTC
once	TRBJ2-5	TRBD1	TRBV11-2	CASSGRTGGGETQYF	TGTGCCAGCAGCGGGAGGACAGGGGGCGGAGAGACCCAGTACTTC
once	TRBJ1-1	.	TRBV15	CATRRGRQDFTEAFF	TGTGCCACCCGTAGAGGGAGACAGGACTTCACTGAAGCTTTCTTT
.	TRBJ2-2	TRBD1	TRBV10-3	CAITNFRDRARGGELFF	TGTGCCATCACTAACTTCCGGGACAGGGCACGGGGAGGGGAGCTGTTTTTT
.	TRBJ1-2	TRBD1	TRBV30	CAMGGGGKDGYTF	TGTGCGATGGGAGGGGGCGGAAAGGATGGCTACACCTTC